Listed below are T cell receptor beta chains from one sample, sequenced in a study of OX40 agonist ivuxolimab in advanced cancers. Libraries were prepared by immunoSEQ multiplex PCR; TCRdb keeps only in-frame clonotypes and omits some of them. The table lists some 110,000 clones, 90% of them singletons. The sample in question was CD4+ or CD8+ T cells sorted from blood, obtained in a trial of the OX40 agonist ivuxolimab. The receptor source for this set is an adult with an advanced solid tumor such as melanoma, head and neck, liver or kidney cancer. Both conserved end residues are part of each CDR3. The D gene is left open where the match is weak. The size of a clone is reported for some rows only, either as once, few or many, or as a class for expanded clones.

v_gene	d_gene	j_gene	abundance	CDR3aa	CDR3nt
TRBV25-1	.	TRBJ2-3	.	CASSGPTDTQYF	TGTGCCAGCAGTGGACCCACAGATACGCAGTATTTT
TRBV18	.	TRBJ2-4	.	CASSPKGTKNIQYF	TGTGCCAGCTCACCTAAGGGAACCAAAAACATTCAGTACTTC
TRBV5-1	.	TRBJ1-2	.	CASSLAPGVYGYTF	TGCGCCAGCAGCTTGGCCCCAGGGGTCTATGGCTACACCTTC
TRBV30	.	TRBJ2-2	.	CAWSRGGASGELFF	TGTGCCTGGAGTAGGGGAGGAGCGAGCGGGGAGCTGTTTTTT
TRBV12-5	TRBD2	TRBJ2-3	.	CASGSSRDYPTDTQYF	TGTGCTAGTGGTTCCTCCCGGGACTACCCCACAGATACGCAGTATTTT
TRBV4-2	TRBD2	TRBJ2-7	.	CASSQGTSGAYEQYF	TGTGCCAGCAGCCAGGGGACTAGCGGGGCCTACGAGCAGTACTTC
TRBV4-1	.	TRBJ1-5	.	CASSQGGGHGQPQHF	TGCGCCAGCAGCCAAGGGGGAGGACACGGTCAGCCCCAGCATTTT
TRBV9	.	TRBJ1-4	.	CASSVERGFGEKLFF	TGTGCCAGCAGCGTAGAGAGGGGTTTCGGCGAAAAACTGTTTTTT
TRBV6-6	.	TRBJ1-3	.	CASRRGISGNTIYF	TGTGCCAGCAGAAGAGGGATCTCTGGAAACACCATATATTTT
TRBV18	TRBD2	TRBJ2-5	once	CASSPGLVLRETQYF	TGTGCCAGCTCACCGGGACTAGTGTTACGCGAGACCCAGTACTTC
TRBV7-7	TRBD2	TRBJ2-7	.	CASSHVSPGGGDPQWQYF	TGTGCTAGCAGCCACGTATCCCCGGGGGGGGGTGACCCTCAGTGGCAGTACTTC
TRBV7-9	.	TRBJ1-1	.	CASSLQGMGTEAFF	TGTGCCAGCAGCCTTCAGGGAATGGGGACTGAAGCTTTCTTT
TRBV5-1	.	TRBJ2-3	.	CASSLGGTDTQYF	TGCGCCAGCAGCTTGGGGGGCACAGATACGCAGTATTTT
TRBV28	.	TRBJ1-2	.	CASTLPGSFYGYTF	TGTGCCAGCACGCTCCCGGGGAGCTTCTATGGCTACACCTTC
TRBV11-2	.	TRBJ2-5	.	CASSLVPQETQYF	TGTGCCAGCAGCTTAGTCCCCCAAGAGACCCAGTACTTC
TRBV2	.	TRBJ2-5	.	CASSRGWETQYF	TGTGCCAGCAGTAGGGGGTGGGAGACCCAGTACTTC
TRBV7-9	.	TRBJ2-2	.	CASSEGQHTGELFF	TGTGCCAGCAGCGAAGGACAGCACACCGGGGAGCTGTTTTTT
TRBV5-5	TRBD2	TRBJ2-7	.	CASSLGLAGPAYEQYF	TGTGCCAGCAGCTTGGGACTAGCGGGCCCAGCCTACGAGCAGTACTTC
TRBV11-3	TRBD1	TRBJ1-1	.	CASSLGGQGGTEAFF	TGTGCCAGCAGCTTAGGAGGGCAGGGGGGGACTGAAGCTTTCTTT
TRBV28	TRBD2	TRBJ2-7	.	CASSGGASRWQYF	TGTGCCAGCTCGGGGGGGGCGTCCCGGTGGCAGTACTTC
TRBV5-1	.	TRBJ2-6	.	CASSPQGSGANVLTF	TGCGCCAGCAGCCCACAGGGTTCTGGGGCCAACGTCCTGACTTTC
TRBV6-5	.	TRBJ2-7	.	CASTDGGRYEQYF	TGTGCCAGCACCGATGGGGGACGGTACGAGCAGTACTTC